This T cell receptor (beta chain) was sequenced during a study of T cell responses to AZD1222 COVID-19 vaccine. Second-dose recipients at about 4 or about 12 weeks were treated as one pooled group. Study conclusions and caveats: Only 5 or 6 people who got AZD1222 tested seropositive at baseline. Vaccine-related CD4 TCRs covered spike, predominating at 160-218 and 743-854.

Details on this clone: Its cognate antigen is unknown.

The assay was immunoSEQ multiplex PCR, and TCRdb's table has in-frame clones only and misses some. Of about 78,000 clones in the sample, roughly 90% are singletons; the top ten hold around 1.4%. The starting material was peripheral blood, obtained 28 days after the second AZD1222 dose. This TCR came from an adult who received the AZD1222 COVID-19 vaccine.

CDR3 DNA sequence: TGCGCCAGCAGCTTGGGCGGGGTAGGCACAGATACGCAGTATTTT. It yields the protein CASSLGGVGTDTQYF. This rearrangement joins TRBV5-1 to TRBJ2-3, with D possibly TRBD2 on 6 matching bases. This CDR3 is built from 15 residues. CDR1 and CDR2 (germline): SGHRS, YFSETQ. Trimming cost V 0 bases and J 1 base, with 9 bases left between them.